This T cell receptor (beta chain) appears in the sequencing data of a study of cytomegalovirus exposure and HLA in healthy donors. On the study more broadly: HLA-typed donors were the source of about 85 million unique TCRs held in an early data release.

V was pared by 7 bases and J by 5 bases, with 8 bases of the junction left unmatched. This CDR3 region has 14 residues. Per the germline V gene, CDR1 is MDHEN and CDR2 is SYDVKM. The primer mix had 60 Vbeta and 13 Jbeta primers. Assay: immunoSEQ multiplex PCR; the TCRdb copy retains only in-frame clones and omits some. The sample records over 100,000 clones, roughly 80% being singletons. V is TRBV28 and J is TRBJ1-3; TRBD1 aligns across 7 bases. Sample: PBMCs. This clonotype originated in a man aged 30 to 45 in good health and CMV-seropositive. The CDR3, as DNA: TGTGCCAGCATCAGGGACAGAACCAGAAACACCATATATTTT. It translates to CASIRDRTRNTIYF.